This T cell receptor beta chain was obtained from a study of HIV-infected children after antiretroviral therapy interruption. About the study: In continuous treatment, analyzed samples were from weeks 0, 48 and 150.

This clonotype was detected many times. Trimming took off 4 bases at V and 2 bases at J, with 12 bases between the two ends. Germline CDR1 is KGHSH and CDR2 is LQKENI. This CDR3 spans 14 amino acids. A 3' RACE protocol on RNA, with unique molecular identifiers, produced the TCR library. TCRdb redid the calling of the 3' RACE reads with MiXCR, one entry per CDR3 protein. The profile shows about 40,000 distinct CDR3 sequences, approximately 7% of them singletons. Treatment: PENTA 11 planned treatment interruption arm or continuous ART arm. Here the sequenced sample was CD45RA+ CD4+ T cells from PBMCs, pooled from several time points, taken from a donor given antiretroviral therapy, either interrupted or continuous. Subset defined: naive CD4+ CD45RA+ CD45RO- T cells. This receptor was identified in a pool of human donors with HIV. The V gene is TRBV18, the J gene TRBJ2-7; D may be TRBD2 (5 bases). The chain's CDR3 is CASSRYSGTYEQYF. The CDR3 DNA reads TGTGCCAGCTCACGGTATTCCGGGACCTACGAGCAGTACTTC.